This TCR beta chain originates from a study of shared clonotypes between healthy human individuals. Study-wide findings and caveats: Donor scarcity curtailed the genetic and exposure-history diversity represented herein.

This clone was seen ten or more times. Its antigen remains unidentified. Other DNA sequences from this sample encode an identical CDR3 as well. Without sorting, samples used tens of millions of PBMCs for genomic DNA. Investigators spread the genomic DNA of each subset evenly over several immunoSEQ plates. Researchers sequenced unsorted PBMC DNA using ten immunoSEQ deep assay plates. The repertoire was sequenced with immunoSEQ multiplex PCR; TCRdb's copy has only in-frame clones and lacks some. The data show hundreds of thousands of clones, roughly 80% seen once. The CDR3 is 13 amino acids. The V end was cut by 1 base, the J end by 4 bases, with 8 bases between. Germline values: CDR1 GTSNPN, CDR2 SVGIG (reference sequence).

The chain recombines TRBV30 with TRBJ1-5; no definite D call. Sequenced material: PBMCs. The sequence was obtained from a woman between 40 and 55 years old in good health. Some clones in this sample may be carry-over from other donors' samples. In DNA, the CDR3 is TGTGCCTGGAGTGGGACGGGGAATCAGCCCCAGCATTTT. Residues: CAWSGTGNQPQHF.